The present T cell receptor (beta chain) was sequenced within a study of blood T cells in healthy people across ages. As concerns this clonotype: The target antigen is unknown.

Whenever a sample was processed, at least 6.5 million PBMCs were isolated. General observations from the study: Investigators viewed diversity estimates from one million T cells as underestimates, the study reported.

Alongside a J-beta primer mix, a sample-barcoded 5' primer served in a second PCR lasting roughly 7 to 12 cycles. Through a template-switch adaptor with 12 random nucleotides, each cDNA molecule received a tag. TCRdb re-derived calls from the 5' RACE reads in MiXCR, one entry per CDR3 protein. The top ten clones hold about 14% of a sample with 650,000 to 800,000 distinct CDR3 sequences, over 40% of them seen once. Germline CDR1 and CDR2: SGHRS and YFSETQ. The ends were cut back, 4 bases at V and 4 bases at J, with 14 bases in the middle. There are 15 residues in the CDR3. The chain is built from TRBV5-1 and TRBJ2-2, with D perhaps being TRBD1 or TRBD2 (5 bases each). Sequenced input: blood. The TCR sequence derives from a woman older than 75 in good health. The CDR3 DNA reads TGCGCCAGCAGCGGGGGTGCCAGGGCCACCGGGGAGCTGTTTTTT. Translated, it gives CASSGGARATGELFF.